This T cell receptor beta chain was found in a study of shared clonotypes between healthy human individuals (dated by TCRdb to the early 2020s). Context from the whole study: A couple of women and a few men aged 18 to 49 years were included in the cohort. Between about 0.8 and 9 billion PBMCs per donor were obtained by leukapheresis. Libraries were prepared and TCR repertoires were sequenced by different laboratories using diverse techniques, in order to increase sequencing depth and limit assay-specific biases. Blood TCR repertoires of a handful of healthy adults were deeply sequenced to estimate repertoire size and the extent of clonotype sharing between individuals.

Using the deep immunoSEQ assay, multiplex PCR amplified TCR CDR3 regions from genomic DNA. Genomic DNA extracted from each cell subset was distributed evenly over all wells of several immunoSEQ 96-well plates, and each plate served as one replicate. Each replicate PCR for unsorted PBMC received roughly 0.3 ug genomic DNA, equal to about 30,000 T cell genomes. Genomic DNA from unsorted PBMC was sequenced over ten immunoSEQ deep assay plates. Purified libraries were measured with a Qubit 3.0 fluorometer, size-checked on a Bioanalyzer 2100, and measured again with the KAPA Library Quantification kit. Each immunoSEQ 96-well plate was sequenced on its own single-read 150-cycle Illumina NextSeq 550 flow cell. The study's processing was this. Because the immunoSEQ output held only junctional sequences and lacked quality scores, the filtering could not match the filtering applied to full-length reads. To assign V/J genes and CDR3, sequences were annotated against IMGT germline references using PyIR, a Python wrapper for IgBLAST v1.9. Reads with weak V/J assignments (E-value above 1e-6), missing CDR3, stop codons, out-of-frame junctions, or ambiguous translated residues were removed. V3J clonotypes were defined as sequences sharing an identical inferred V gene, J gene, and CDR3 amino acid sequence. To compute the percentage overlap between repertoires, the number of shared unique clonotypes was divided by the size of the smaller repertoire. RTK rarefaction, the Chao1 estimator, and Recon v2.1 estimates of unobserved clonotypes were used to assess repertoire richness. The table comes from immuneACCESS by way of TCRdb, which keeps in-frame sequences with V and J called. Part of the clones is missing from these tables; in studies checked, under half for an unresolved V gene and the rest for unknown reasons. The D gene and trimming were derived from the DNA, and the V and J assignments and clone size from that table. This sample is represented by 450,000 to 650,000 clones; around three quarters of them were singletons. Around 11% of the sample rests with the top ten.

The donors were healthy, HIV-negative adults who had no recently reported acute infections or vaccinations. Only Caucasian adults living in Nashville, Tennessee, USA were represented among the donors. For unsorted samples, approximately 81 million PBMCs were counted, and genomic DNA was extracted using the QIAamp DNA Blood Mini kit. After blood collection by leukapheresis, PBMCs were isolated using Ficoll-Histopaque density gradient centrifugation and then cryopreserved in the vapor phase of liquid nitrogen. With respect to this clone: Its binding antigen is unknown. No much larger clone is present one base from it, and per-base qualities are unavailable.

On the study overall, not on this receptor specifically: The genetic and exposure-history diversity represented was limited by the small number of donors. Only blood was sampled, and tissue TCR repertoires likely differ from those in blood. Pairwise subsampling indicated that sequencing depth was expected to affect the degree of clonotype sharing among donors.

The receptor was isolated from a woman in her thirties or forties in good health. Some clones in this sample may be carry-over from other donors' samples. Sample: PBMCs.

The base sequence is TGTGCCAGCAGCCCCGGATCCTGGGCCAACGTCCTGACTTTC. Translated, this gives CASSPGSWANVLTF. The sequence is built from TRBV11-2 and TRBJ2-6; a confident D gene designation cannot be given. V gives up 5 bases and J gives up 5 bases, and the segment between their germline ends measures 10 bases. From a lookup of the germline V gene, CDR1 and CDR2 are SGHAT and FQNNGV. Spanning cysteine to phenylalanine, the CDR3 consists of 14 amino acids. The entry retains the CDR3 DNA only, 42 bases that are in frame from base 1.